This entry lists 14 T cell receptor beta chains sequenced from one sample in a study of T cells in Graves' hyperthyroidism and ophthalmopathy. Amplified TCR beta CDR3 regions came from RNA transcripts. TCR CDR3 regions were first amplified by RT-PCR with HTBI primers. MiXCR was run by TCRdb on the multiplex PCR reads, yielding one entry per CDR3 protein. The sample records 610,000 or so distinct CDR3 sequences, around 45% being singletons. Sequencing was done on a sample of peripheral blood or thyroid tissue (not recorded which). These receptor sequences come from a woman between 18 and 30 years old with Graves' hyperthyroidism.

The rearrangement links TRBV5-1 to TRBJ2-7, with TRBD2 matching 14 bases. TRBJ2-1 matches the DNA end more closely, so the J call is doubtful. The CDR3 consists of 16 residues. Germline CDR1 reads SGHRS; CDR2 reads YFSETQ. The CDR3 DNA reads TGCGCCAGCAGCCCCCCCGGGACTAGCGGGAGCGATGAGCAGTTCTTC. Amino acids: CASSPPGTSGSDEQFF.

About this clonotype: The junction shows a germline mismatch at one end, possibly a read error. This chain connects TRBV29-1 to TRBJ1-3; D gene unclear. The V gene's germline CDR1 is SQVTM and CDR2 ANQGSEA. This CDR3 region has 12 residues. CDR3: CSVAPTGNTVYF. The CDR3 coding sequence is TGCAGCGTTGCCCCAACTGGAAACACCGTATATTTT. Together with reference TRBV29-1 and TRBJ1-3, the CDR3 gives the full variable domain: SAVISQKPSRDICQRGTSLTIQCQVDSQVTMMFWYRQQPGQSLTLIATANQGSEATYESGFVIDKFPISRPNLTFSTLTVSNMSPEDSSIYLCSVAPTGNTVYFGEGSWLTVV.

The rearrangement links TRBV10-1 to TRBJ2-3; 9 bases are a match to TRBD2. Germline V gene data show CDR1 as WNHNN and CDR2 as SYGVQD (reference sequence). This CDR3 is 16 amino acids long. V lost 5 bases, J lost 4 bases, and 10 bases stayed unmatched. The CDR3 sequence: CASSSIAGEVADTQYF. CDR3 DNA: TGCGCCAGCAGTTCTATAGCGGGAGAGGTCGCAGATACGCAGTATTTT.

V gene TRBV12-3 or TRBV12-4 combines with J gene TRBJ2-2; D may correspond to TRBD1 or TRBD2 (5 bases each). V lost 5 bases and J lost 3, with 16 bases in between. The CDR3 spans 16 residues. The CDR3 DNA sequence: TGTGCCAGCAGTGAATGGGGGAAGGTGGACACCGGGGAGCTGTTTTTT. Its translation: CASSEWGKVDTGELFF.

This clonotype was recorded many times. The junction differs from germline at one of its ends, possibly a read error. The chain couples TRBV19 to TRBJ1-1; TRBD1 agrees at 8 bases. Germline V gene lookup returns CDR1 LNHDA and CDR2 SQIVND (reference sequence). The CDR3 contains 16 residues. The CDR3 is CASRPPGQVLKTEAFF. The CDR3 bases are TGTGCCAGTAGACCCCCGGGACAGGTACTGAAAACTGAAGCTTTCTTT.

This clonotype was observed a few times. This chain connects TRBV24-1 to TRBJ2-1, with 10 nucleotides matching TRBD2. J lost 6 bases, V lost 0 bases, and 1 base had no gene match. The CDR3 covers 15 residues. The germline CDR1 and CDR2 sequences are KGHDR and SFDVKD. CDR3 in DNA: TGTGCCACCAGTGATTTGCCTAGCGGGGGCAATGAGCAGTTCTTC. Encoded protein: CATSDLPSGGNEQFF.

This clonotype was seen repeatedly, ten times or more. This sequence joins TRBV5-1 and TRBJ1-1; no reliable D call. CDR1 and CDR2 (germline): SGHRS, YFSETQ. V was clipped by 4 bases and J by 0 bases, with 10 bases between them. The CDR3 is 14 residues long. CDR3 nucleotides: TGCGCCAGCAGCAACGGAGAAATGAACACTGAAGCTTTCTTT. Its protein is CASSNGEMNTEAFF.

This clonotype has just a few counts. This sequence joins TRBV20-1 and TRBJ2-5; TRBD1 aligns across 7 bases. Germline V gene sequence: CDR1 DFQATT, CDR2 SNEGSKA (reference sequence). The V segment lost 0 bases and the J segment 5 bases; nucleotides outside the gene matches: 6. This CDR3 has 14 residues. The CDR3 DNA sequence: TGCAGTGCTAGAGATCCGATCAGGGGGGAGACCCAGTACTTC. Its protein product is CSARDPIRGETQYF.

This clonotype was counted only a few times. The chain carries TRBV30 and TRBJ1-1; D unclear. The CDR3 has 12 residues. The V and J ends lost 5 bases and 0 bases respectively, with 7 bases between them. Germline V gives CDR1 GTSNPN, CDR2 SVGIG (reference sequence). The CDR3 region has the DNA TGTGCCTGGCGGCCTATGAACACTGAAGCTTTCTTT. Translated, it gives CAWRPMNTEAFF.

At least ten counts were recorded for this clonotype. The V call is TRBV7-9, the J call TRBJ1-6; D is ambiguous. The V gene's germline CDR1 is SEHNR and CDR2 FQNEAQ (reference sequence). V was cut by 0 bases and J by 13 bases, with 16 bases left in between. The CDR3 runs 15 residues. CDR3: CASSLAGSSASPLHF. The CDR3, as DNA: TGTGCCAGCAGCTTAGCGGGGAGCAGTGCTTCTCCCCTCCACTTT.

This clonotype was picked up many times. This sequence joins TRBV20-1 and TRBJ2-2; tentatively, D is TRBD2 (6 bases). The germline CDR1 and CDR2 sequences are DFQATT and SNEGSKA (reference sequence). Trimming pared 5 bases from V and 4 bases from J, leaving 17 bases between. The CDR3 consists of 15 residues. The CDR3 DNA reads as TGCAGTGCTCCAACGACTAGAGGTATCACCGGGGAGCTGTTTTTT. As protein: CSAPTTRGITGELFF.

In its sample, this clonotype was seen a few times. The chain recombines TRBV20-1 with TRBJ1-1; D possibly corresponds to TRBD1 (5 bases). This CDR3 region has 13 residues. Deletions cut 3 bases from V and 8 bases from J, with 16 bases between. CDR1 is DFQATT and CDR2 is SNEGSKA in the germline V gene (reference sequence). CDR3 residues: CSARLRDELEAFF. The CDR3 DNA is TGCAGTGCTAGGTTGAGGGACGAACTCGAAGCTTTCTTT.

Note on this clonotype: This may come from a read error, since a much larger clone is one base off. V gene TRBV13 combines with J gene TRBJ2-2, with D perhaps TRBD1 or TRBD2 (5 bases each). This CDR3 spans 16 amino acids. Germline V gene data show CDR1 as PRHDT and CDR2 as FYEKMQ (reference sequence). The CDR3, as DNA: TGTGCCAGCAGTGAATCTTTGGGGCTGGTTACCGGGGAGCTGGTTTTT. Translated, it gives CASSESLGLVTGELVF.

At least ten counts were recorded for this clonotype. The V call is TRBV7-2, the J call TRBJ1-1; possible D gene TRBD1, 6 bases. From germline, CDR1 is SGHTA and CDR2 FQGNSA. This CDR3 comprises 14 residues. V lost 1 base and J lost 5, with 11 bases in between. The CDR3 DNA follows: TGTGCCAGCAGCTTAGGGCCGGGGGCTACTGAAGCTTTCTTT. Amino acids: CASSLGPGATEAFF.